This record looks at one T cell receptor beta chain sequence and its context. This specimen comes from a study of Ad26.COV2.S vaccination and SARS-CoV-2 variants. Germline loops: CDR1 ENHRY, CDR2 SYGVKD. This CDR3 contains 14 residues. V gave up 6 bases and J gave up 2 bases, with 13 bases separating them. Libraries were prepared by immunoSEQ multiplex PCR; TCRdb keeps only in-frame clonotypes and omits some of them. The sample includes about 390,000 clones, 92% of them seen just once. Treatment specified: roughly 20 received Ad26.COV2.S at low or high dose, single or two shots; several received placebo; per-sample allocation not given. Samples came from day 63 after the first vaccine or placebo injection.

The TCR was taken from a person between 18 and 60 years old who received the Ad26.COV2.S COVID-19 vaccine or a placebo. The chain combines TRBV10-3 with TRBJ1-2; D call uncertain. The sample in question was peripheral blood, obtained in a trial of Ad26.COV2.S vaccine versus placebo. The CDR3 is CAIRVGASNYGYTF. The CDR3 DNA reads TGTGCCATCAGAGTGGGTGCCTCGAACTATGGCTACACCTTC.